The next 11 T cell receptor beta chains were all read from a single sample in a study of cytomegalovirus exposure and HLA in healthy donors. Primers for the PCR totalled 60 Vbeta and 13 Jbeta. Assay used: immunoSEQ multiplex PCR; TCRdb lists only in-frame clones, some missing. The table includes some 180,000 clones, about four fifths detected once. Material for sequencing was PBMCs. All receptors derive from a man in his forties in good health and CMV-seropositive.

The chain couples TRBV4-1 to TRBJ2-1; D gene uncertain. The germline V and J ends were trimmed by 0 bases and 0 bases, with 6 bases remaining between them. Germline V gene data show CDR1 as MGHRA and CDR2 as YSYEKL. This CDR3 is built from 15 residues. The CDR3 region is CASSQDLSSYNEQFF. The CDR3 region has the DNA TGCGCCAGCAGCCAAGACCTGAGCTCCTACAATGAGCAGTTCTTC.

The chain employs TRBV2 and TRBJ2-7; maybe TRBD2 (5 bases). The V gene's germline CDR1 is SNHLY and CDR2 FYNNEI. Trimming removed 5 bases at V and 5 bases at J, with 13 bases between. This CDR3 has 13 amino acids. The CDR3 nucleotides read TGTGCCAGCAGTCGAGAGGGTCAGGACGAGCAGTACTTC. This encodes CASSREGQDEQYF.

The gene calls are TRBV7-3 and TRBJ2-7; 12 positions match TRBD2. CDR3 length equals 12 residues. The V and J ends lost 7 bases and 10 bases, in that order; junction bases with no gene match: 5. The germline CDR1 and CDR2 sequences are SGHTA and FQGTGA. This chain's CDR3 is CASKTSGGPQYF. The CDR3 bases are TGTGCCAGCAAAACTAGCGGGGGGCCTCAGTACTTC.

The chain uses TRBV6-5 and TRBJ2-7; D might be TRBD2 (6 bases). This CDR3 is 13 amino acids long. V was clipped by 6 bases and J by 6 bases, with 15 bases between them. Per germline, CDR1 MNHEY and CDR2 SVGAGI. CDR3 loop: CASSWTQEGEQYF. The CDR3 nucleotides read TGTGCCAGCAGCTGGACACAGGAGGGCGAGCAGTACTTC.

The CDR3 region is CAINGAADSPLHF. CDR3 sequence (DNA): TGTGCCATCAATGGTGCCGCGGATTCACCCCTCCACTTT. J is TRBJ1-6 and V is TRBV10-3, with no clear D. Germline CDR1 reads ENHRY; CDR2 reads SYGVKD. The CDR3 runs to 13 residues. Trimming stripped 7 bases from V and 8 bases from J, with 12 bases between.

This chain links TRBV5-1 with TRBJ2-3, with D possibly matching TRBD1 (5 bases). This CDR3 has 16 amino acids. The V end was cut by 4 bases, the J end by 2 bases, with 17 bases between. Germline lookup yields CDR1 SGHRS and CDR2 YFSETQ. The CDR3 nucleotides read TGCGCCAGCAGCCGGGCGCAGGGCCCCCCCACAGATACGCAGTATTTT. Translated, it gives CASSRAQGPPTDTQYF.

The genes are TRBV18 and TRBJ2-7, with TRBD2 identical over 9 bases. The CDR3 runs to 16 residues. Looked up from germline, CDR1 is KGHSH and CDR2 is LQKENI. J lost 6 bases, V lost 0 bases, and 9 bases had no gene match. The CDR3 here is CASSPPSMRGGPEQYF. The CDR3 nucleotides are TGTGCCAGCTCACCACCGAGTATGCGGGGGGGCCCCGAGCAGTACTTC. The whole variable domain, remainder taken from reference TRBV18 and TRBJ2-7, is NAGVMQNPRHLVRRRGQEARLRCSPMKGHSHVYWYRQLPEEGLKFMVYLQKENIIDESGMPKERFSAEFPKEGPSILRIQQVVRGDSAAYFCASSPPSMRGGPEQYFGPGTRLTVT.

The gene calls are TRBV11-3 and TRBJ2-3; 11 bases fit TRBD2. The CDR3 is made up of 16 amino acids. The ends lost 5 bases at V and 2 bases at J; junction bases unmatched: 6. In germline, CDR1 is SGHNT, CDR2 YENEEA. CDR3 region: CASSGIAGGPTDTQYF. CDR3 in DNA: TGTGCCAGCAGCGGGATAGCGGGAGGGCCCACAGATACGCAGTATTTT.

The CDR3 here is CASSQRSRDRGILPNEQFF. The CDR3 coding sequence is TGTGCCAGCAGCCAAAGGTCCCGGGACAGGGGGATTCTCCCCAATGAGCAGTTCTTC. This chain links TRBV14 with TRBJ2-1; 11 bases agree with TRBD1. The CDR3 has 19 residues. Germline V gene sequence: CDR1 SGHDN, CDR2 FVKESK. V was clipped by 2 bases and J by 6 bases; unmatched bases: 15.

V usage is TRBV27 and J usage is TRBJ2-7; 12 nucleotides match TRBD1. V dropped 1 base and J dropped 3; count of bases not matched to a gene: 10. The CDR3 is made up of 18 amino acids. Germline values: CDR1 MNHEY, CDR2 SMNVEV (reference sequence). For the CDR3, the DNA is TGTGCCAGCAGTTTATGGGGAAGGGGGACAGGGGGCTTCTACGAGCAGTACTTC. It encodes CASSLWGRGTGGFYEQYF.

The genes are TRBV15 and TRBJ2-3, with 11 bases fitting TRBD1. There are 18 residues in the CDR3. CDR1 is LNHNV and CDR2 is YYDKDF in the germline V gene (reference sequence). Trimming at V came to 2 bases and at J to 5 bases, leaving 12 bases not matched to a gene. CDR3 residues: CATSRRTGGKQFRDTQYF. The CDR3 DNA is TGTGCCACCAGCAGAAGGACAGGGGGCAAGCAATTTAGAGATACGCAGTATTTT.